These 8 T cell receptor beta chains were all obtained from the same sample, sequenced in a study of T cells of healthy individuals. TCRdb itself ran the 5' RACE reads through MiXCR, one entry per CDR3 protein. The sample holds about 53,000 distinct CDR3 sequences, 14% to 15% seen once. The source is a human donor in good health.

This clonotype appeared many times. In DNA, the CDR3 is TGTGCCAGCAGTTCAGGGGGCCTCTCCTACGAGCAGTACTTC. As protein: CASSSGGLSYEQYF. The rearrangement uses TRBV6-5 and TRBJ2-7; 8 bases fit TRBD1. There are 14 residues in the CDR3. Looked up from germline, CDR1 is MNHEY and CDR2 is SVGAGI. With V trimmed by 4 bases and J by 0 bases, 2 bases remained unmatched.

This clonotype was counted only a few times. The chain combines TRBV20-1 with TRBJ2-7; D possibly corresponds to TRBD1 (5 bases). This CDR3 spans 15 amino acids. CDR1 is DFQATT, CDR2 SNEGSKA, per germline (reference sequence). Trimming cost V 0 bases and J 5 bases, with 17 bases left between them. DNA of the CDR3: TGCAGTGCTAGAGATCCCCAGGGTAGGCTCAACGAGCAGTACTTC. Residues: CSARDPQGRLNEQYF.

The rearrangement links TRBV29-1 to TRBJ2-3, with TRBD2 identical over 8 bases. The trim removed 5 bases at V and 4 bases at J, leaving 5 bases unmatched. CDR1 and CDR2 (germline): SQVTM, ANQGSEA. The CDR3 loop spans 13 amino acids. The CDR3 sequence is CSVSGTRSDTQYF. CDR3 sequence (DNA): TGCAGCGTTAGCGGGACTAGATCAGATACGCAGTATTTT.

The J gene is TRBJ2-5, the V gene TRBV6-1; the match to TRBD1 covers 11 bases. Germline V gene data show CDR1 as MNHNS and CDR2 as SASEGT. Trimming at V came to 6 bases and at J to 7 bases, leaving 4 bases not matched to a gene. CDR3 length: 13 amino acids. The DNA of the CDR3 is TGTGCCAGCAGGGGACAGGGGGGCTGGACCCAGTACTTC. Its translation is CASRGQGGWTQYF.

This clonotype was detected a few times. The genes are TRBV5-1 and TRBJ1-6, with D possibly being TRBD1 (6 bases). Germline V gene lookup returns CDR1 SGHRS and CDR2 YFSETQ. CDR3 size: 13 residues. V was shortened by 4 bases and J by 8 bases, with 10 bases between the two germline ends. The CDR3: CASSLAGDSPLHF. The CDR3 nucleotides are TGCGCCAGCAGCCTGGCAGGGGATTCACCCCTCCACTTT.

This clonotype was recorded at least ten times. The chain links TRBV12-3 or TRBV12-4 to TRBJ1-1; no firm D call. The V end was cut by 3 bases, the J end by 11 bases, with 13 bases between. CDR3 length equals 12 residues. As DNA, the CDR3 is TGTGCCAGCAGTTTCGGGGAAACAATGGCTTTCTTT. It specifies CASSFGETMAFF.

The sample holds many counts of this clonotype. CDR3 sequence reads: CSVVEGGNQPQHF. The CDR3 coding sequence is TGCAGCGTTGTGGAGGGGGGGAATCAGCCCCAGCATTTT. The chain is built from TRBV29-1 and TRBJ1-5; TRBD1 is a possible D gene (6 bases). CDR1 and CDR2 (germline): SQVTM, ANQGSEA. The CDR3 contains 13 residues. The V gene lost 4 bases and the J gene lost 4 bases, with 11 bases spanning the gap.

The V and J genes are TRBV7-2 and TRBJ2-3; D gene uncertain. Germline values: CDR1 SGHTA, CDR2 FQGNSA. The CDR3 is 14 amino acids. Trimming stripped 3 bases from V and 2 bases from J, with 9 bases between. CDR3 bases: TGTGCCAGCAGCTTCTCCCCTACCACAGATACGCAGTATTTT. Translated, it gives CASSFSPTTDTQYF.